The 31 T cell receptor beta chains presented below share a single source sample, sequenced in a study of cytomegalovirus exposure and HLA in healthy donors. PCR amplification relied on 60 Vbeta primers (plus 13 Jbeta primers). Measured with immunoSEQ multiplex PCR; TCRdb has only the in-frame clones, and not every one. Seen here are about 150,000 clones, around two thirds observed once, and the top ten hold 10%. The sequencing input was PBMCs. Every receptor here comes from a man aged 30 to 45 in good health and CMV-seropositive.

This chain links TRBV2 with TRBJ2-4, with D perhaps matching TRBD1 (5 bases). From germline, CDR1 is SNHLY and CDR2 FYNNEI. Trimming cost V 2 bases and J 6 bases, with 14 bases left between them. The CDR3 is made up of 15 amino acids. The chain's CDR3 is CASSEQGLRGNIQYF. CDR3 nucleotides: TGTGCCAGCAGTGAACAGGGTTTAAGGGGAAACATTCAGTACTTC.

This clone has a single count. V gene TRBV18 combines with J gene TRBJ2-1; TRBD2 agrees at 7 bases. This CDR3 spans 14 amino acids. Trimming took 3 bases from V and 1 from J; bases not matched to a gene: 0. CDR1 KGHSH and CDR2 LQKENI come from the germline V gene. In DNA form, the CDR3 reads TGTGCCAGCTCACCGGGACTATCCTACAATGAGCAGTTCTTC. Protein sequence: CASSPGLSYNEQFF.

CDR3 region: CASSLAMVGQGALYEQYF. CDR3 coding DNA: TGCGCCAGCAGCTTGGCCATGGTTGGACAGGGGGCCTTGTACGAGCAGTACTTC. The chain has TRBV5-1 and TRBJ2-7; 11 nucleotides align to TRBD1. Germline CDR1 reads SGHRS; CDR2 reads YFSETQ. This CDR3 spans 18 amino acids. Unmatched junction bases numbered 12, after V lost 0 bases and J lost 4 bases.

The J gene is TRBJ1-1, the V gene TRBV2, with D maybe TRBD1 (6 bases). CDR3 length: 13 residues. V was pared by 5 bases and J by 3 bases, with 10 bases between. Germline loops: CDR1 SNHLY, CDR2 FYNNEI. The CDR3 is CASSWKGDTEAFF. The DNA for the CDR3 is TGTGCCAGCAGTTGGAAGGGGGACACTGAAGCTTTCTTT. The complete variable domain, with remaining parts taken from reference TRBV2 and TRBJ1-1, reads EPEVTQTPSHQVTQMGQEVILRCVPISNHLYFYWYRQILGQKVEFLVSFYNNEISEKSEIFDDQFSVERPDGSNFTLKIRSTKLEDSAMYFCASSWKGDTEAFFGQGTRLTVV.

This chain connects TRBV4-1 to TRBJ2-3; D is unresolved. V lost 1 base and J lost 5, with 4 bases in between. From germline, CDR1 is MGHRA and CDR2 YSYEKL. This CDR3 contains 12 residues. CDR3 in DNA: TGCGCCAGCAGCCAAGTCAAAGATACGCAGTATTTT. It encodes CASSQVKDTQYF.

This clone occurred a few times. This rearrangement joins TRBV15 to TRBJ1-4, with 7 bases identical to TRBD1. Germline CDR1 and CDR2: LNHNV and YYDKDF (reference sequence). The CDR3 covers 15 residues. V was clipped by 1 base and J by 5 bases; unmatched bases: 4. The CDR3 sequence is CATSRASQGNEKLFF. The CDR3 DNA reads TGTGCCACCAGCAGAGCCTCACAGGGGAATGAAAAACTGTTTTTT.

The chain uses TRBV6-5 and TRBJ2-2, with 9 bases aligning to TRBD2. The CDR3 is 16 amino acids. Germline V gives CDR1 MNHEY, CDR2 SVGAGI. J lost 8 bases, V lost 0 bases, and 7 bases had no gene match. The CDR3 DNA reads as TGTGCCAGCAGTTACTCGCGCGGGAGGGAGGCGGGGGAGCTGTTTTTT. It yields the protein CASSYSRGREAGELFF.

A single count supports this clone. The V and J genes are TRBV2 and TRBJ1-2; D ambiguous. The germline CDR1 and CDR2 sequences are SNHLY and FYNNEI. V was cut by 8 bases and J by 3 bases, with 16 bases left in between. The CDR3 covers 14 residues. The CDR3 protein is CASAVTVIYYGYTF. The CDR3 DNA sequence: TGTGCCAGCGCAGTCACAGTCATATACTATGGCTACACCTTC.

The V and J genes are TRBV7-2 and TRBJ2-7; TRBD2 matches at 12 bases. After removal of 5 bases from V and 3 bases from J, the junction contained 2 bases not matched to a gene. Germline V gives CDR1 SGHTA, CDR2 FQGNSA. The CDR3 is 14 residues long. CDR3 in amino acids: CASSQLAGGYEQYF. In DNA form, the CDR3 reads TGTGCCAGCAGCCAACTAGCGGGAGGCTACGAGCAGTACTTC.

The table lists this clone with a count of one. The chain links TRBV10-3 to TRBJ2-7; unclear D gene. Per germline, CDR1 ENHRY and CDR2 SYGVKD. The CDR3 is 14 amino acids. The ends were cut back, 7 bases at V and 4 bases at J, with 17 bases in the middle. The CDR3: CAITPDSNIYEQYF. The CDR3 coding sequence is TGTGCCATCACACCTGACTCGAACATATACGAGCAGTACTTC.

CDR3 bases: TGTGCCAGTAGTATTTATCAGGGGAACTATGGCTACACCTTC. Protein sequence: CASSIYQGNYGYTF. The chain has TRBV19 and TRBJ1-2, with D perhaps matching TRBD1 (6 bases). Trimming removed 3 bases from V and 2 bases from J, with 10 bases in between. This CDR3 is built from 14 residues. In germline, CDR1 is LNHDA, CDR2 SQIVND (reference sequence). Supplemented by reference TRBV19 and TRBJ1-2, the full variable domain reads DGGITQSPKYLFRKEGQNVTLSCEQNLNHDAMYWYRQDPGQGLRLIYYSQIVNDFQKGDIAEGYSVSREKKESFPLTVTSAQKNPTAFYLCASSIYQGNYGYTFGSGTRLTVV.

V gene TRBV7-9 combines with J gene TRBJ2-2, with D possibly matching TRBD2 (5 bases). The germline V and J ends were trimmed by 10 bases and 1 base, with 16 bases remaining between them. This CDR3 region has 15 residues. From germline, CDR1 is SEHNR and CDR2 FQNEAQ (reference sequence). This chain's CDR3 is CANHDSGRNTGELFF. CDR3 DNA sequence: TGTGCCAACCACGATTCGGGGAGGAACACCGGGGAGCTGTTTTTT.

As DNA, the CDR3 is TGCGCCAGCAGGGGGAATTGGGGAGGTTCCTACGAGCAGTACTTC. Encoded protein: CASRGNWGGSYEQYF. V and J are TRBV10-2 and TRBJ2-7; the D gene is possibly TRBD2 (6 bases). V lost 6 bases and J 1 base, leaving 16 bases between the germline ends. Germline V gene data show CDR1 as WSHSY and CDR2 as SAAADI. This CDR3 is 15 amino acids long.

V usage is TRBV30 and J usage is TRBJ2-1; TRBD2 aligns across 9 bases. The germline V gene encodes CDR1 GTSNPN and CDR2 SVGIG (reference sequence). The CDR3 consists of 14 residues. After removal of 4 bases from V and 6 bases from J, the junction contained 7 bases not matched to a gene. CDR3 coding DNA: TGTGCCTGGACTAGCGGGGCGGGGGTCAATGAGCAGTTCTTC. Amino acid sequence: CAWTSGAGVNEQFF. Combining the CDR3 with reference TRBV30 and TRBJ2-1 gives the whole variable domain SQTIHQWPATLVQPVGSPLSLECTVEGTSNPNLYWYRQAAGRGLQLLFYSVGIGQISSEVPQNLSASRPQDRQFILSSKKLLLSDSGFYLCAWTSGAGVNEQFFGPGTRLTVL.

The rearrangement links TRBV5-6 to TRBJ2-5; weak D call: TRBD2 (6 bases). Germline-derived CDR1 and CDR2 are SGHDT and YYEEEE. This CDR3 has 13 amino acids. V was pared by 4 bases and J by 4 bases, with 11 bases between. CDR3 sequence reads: CASSRDFPETQYF. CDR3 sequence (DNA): TGTGCCAGCAGCAGGGACTTTCCAGAGACCCAGTACTTC.

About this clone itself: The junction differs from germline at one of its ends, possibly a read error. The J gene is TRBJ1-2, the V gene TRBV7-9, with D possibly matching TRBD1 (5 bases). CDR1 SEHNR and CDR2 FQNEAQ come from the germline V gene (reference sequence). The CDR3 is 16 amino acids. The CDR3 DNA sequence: TGTTCCAGCAGTGGGGGACGGGGGGAGTATAACTATGGCTACACCTTC. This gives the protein CSSSGGRGEYNYGYTF.

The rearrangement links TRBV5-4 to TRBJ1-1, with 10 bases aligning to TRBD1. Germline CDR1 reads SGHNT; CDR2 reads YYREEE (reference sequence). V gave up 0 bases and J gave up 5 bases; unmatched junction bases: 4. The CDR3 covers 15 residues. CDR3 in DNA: TGTGCCAGCAGCTTGGGACAGGGGGCTTGGACTGAAGCTTTCTTT. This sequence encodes CASSLGQGAWTEAFF.

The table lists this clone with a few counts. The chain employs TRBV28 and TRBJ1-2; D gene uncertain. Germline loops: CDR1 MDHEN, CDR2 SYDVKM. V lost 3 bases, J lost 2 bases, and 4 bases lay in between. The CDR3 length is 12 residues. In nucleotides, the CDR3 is TGTGCCAGCAGTTTTAGCAACTATGGCTACACCTTC. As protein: CASSFSNYGYTF.

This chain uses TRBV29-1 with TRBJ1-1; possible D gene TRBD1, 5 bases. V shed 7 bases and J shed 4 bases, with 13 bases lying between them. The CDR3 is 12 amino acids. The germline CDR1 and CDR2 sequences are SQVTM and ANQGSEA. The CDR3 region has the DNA TGCAGCGCGCAGCAGGGCGGCACTGAAGCTTTCTTT. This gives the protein CSAQQGGTEAFF.

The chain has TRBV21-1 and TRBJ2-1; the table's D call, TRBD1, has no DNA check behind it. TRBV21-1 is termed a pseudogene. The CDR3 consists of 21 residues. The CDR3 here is CASGKWFEGGDCLSSYNEQFF. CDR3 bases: TGTGCCAGCGGCAAATGGTTTGAAGGGGGCGATTGCTTAAGCTCCTACAATGAGCAGTTCTTC.

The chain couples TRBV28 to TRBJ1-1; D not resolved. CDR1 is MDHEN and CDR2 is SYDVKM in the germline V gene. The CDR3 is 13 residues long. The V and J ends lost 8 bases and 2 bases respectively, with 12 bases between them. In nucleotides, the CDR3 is TGTGCCAGCTGCGAGGCCGGAAACACTGAAGCTTTCTTT. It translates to CASCEAGNTEAFF.

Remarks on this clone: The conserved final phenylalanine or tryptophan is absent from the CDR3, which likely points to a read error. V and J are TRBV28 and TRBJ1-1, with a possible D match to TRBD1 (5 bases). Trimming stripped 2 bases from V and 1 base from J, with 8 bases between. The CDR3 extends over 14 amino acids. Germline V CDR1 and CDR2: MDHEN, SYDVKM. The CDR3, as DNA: TGTGCCAGCAGTTTAAGGGGCGGGAACACTGAAGCTTTCCTT. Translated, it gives CASSLRGGNTEAFL.

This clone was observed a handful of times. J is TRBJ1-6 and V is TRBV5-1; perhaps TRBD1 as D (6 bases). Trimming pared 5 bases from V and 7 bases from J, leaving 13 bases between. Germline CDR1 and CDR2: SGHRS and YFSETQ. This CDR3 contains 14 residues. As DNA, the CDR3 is TGCGCCAGCAGTTCGGACAGATTAAATTCACCCCTCCACTTT. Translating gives CASSSDRLNSPLHF. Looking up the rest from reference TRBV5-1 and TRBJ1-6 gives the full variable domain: KAGVTQTPRYLIKTRGQQVTLSCSPISGHRSVSWYQQTPGQGLQFLFEYFSETQRNKGNFPGRFSGRQFSNSRSEMNVSTLELGDSALYLCASSSDRLNSPLHFGNGTRLTVT.

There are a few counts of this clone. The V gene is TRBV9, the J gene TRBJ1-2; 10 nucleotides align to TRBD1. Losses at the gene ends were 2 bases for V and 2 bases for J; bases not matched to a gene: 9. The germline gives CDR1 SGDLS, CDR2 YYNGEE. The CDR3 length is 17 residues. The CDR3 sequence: CASSVDPGDRGNYGYTF. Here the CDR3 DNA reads TGTGCCAGCAGCGTCGATCCTGGGGACAGGGGAAACTATGGCTACACCTTC.

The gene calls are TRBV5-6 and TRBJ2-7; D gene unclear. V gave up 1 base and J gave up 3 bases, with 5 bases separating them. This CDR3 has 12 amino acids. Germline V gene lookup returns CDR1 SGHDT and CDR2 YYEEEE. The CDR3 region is CASSLSSYEQYF. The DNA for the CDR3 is TGTGCCAGCAGCTTGAGTAGCTACGAGCAGTACTTC.

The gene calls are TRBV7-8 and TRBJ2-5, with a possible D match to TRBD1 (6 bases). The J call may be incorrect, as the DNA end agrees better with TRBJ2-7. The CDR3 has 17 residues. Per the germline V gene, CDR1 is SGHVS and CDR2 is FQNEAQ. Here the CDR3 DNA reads TGTGCCAGCAGCTTTTATAGGGTGCGGACAGCGCACTACGAGCAGTACTTC. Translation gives CASSFYRVRTAHYEQYF.

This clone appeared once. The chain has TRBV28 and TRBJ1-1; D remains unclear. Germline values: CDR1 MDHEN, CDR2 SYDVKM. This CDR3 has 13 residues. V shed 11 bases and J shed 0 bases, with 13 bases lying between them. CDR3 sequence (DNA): TGTGCCGCCCGTGGCCCCTTGAACACTGAAGCTTTCTTT. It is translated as CAARGPLNTEAFF.

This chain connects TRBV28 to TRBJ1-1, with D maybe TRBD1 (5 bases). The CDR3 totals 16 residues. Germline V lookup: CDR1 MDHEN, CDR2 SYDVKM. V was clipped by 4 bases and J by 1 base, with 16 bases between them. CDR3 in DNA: TGTGCCAGCAGTTCCCCCCCAGGGAGGACGAACACTGAAGCTTTCTTT. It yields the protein CASSSPPGRTNTEAFF.

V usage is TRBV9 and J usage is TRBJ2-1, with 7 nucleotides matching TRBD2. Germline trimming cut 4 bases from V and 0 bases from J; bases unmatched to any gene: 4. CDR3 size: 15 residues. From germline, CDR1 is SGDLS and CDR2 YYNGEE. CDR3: CASSPSGLSYNEQFF. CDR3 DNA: TGTGCCAGCAGCCCTAGCGGACTCTCCTACAATGAGCAGTTCTTC.

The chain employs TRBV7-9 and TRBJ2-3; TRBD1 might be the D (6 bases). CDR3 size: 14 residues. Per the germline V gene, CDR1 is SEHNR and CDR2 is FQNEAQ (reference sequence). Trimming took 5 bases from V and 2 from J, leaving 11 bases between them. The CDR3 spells CASSPTGSTDTQYF. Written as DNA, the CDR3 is TGTGCCAGCAGCCCGACAGGTTCCACAGATACGCAGTATTTT.

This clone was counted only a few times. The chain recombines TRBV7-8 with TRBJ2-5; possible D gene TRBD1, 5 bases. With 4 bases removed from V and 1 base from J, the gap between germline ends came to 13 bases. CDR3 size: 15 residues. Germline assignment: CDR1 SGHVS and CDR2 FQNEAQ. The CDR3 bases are TGTGCCAGCAGCTGGACAAGTATGATCCAAGAGACCCAGTACTTC. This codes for CASSWTSMIQETQYF.